These T cell receptor beta chains were read from a single sample in a study of T cell repertoires in cytomegalovirus infection. TCRdb ran MiXCR on the reads and lists one entry per CDR3 protein. The profile covers roughly 720,000 distinct CDR3 sequences, with roughly 36% appearing a single time and around 2.8% taken by the ten largest. Sequencing was carried out using PBMCs. Receptor source: a human donor in good health (CMV status not recorded). Some clones in this sample may be carry-over from other donors' samples. Both conserved end residues are part of each CDR3. Each record gives: CDR3 protein, clone size, J gene, CDR3 length, V gene. Part of the rows lack a size; the others show once, few, many or a class for expanded clones.

cdr3_aa: CASKGLALNDQFF
clone_size: .
j_call: TRBJ2-1
cdr3_length: 13
v_call: TRBV6-8

cdr3_aa: CASSLRSGFRDNSPLHF
clone_size: many
j_call: TRBJ1-6
cdr3_length: 17
v_call: TRBV28

cdr3_aa: CASSLARISTNEKLFF
clone_size: .
j_call: TRBJ1-4
cdr3_length: 16
v_call: TRBV7-2

cdr3_aa: CASSASTGYISYEQYF
clone_size: few
j_call: TRBJ2-7
cdr3_length: 16
v_call: TRBV28

cdr3_aa: CASRETDRVTEAFF
clone_size: .
j_call: TRBJ1-1
cdr3_length: 14
v_call: TRBV10-2

cdr3_aa: CSARVISTSGILESTDTQYF
clone_size: few
j_call: TRBJ2-3
cdr3_length: 20
v_call: TRBV20-1

cdr3_aa: CASRGVRPEKLFF
clone_size: .
j_call: TRBJ1-4
cdr3_length: 13
v_call: TRBV6-5

cdr3_aa: CASSRLRPGQFLNTEAFF
clone_size: .
j_call: TRBJ1-1
cdr3_length: 18
v_call: TRBV12-3/TRBV12-4

cdr3_aa: CASSQDGRGDEQFF
clone_size: few
j_call: TRBJ2-1
cdr3_length: 14
v_call: TRBV4-1

cdr3_aa: CASSPGRGNPLNTEAFF
clone_size: many
j_call: TRBJ1-1
cdr3_length: 17
v_call: TRBV2

cdr3_aa: CASSLDGQANQPQHF
clone_size: few
j_call: TRBJ1-5
cdr3_length: 15
v_call: TRBV12-3/TRBV12-4

cdr3_aa: CASSFGGAPDTQYF
clone_size: few
j_call: TRBJ2-3
cdr3_length: 14
v_call: TRBV12-3/TRBV12-4

cdr3_aa: CASSFPGGLAEAFF
clone_size: .
j_call: TRBJ1-1
cdr3_length: 14
v_call: TRBV5-5

cdr3_aa: CASSPASSPGLLTDTQYF
clone_size: few
j_call: TRBJ2-3
cdr3_length: 18
v_call: TRBV7-7

cdr3_aa: CASSFQTGGNSPLHF
clone_size: many
j_call: TRBJ1-6
cdr3_length: 15
v_call: TRBV7-2

cdr3_aa: CASSPRVIAGGDEQYF
clone_size: .
j_call: TRBJ2-7
cdr3_length: 16
v_call: TRBV7-9

cdr3_aa: CASSPRVWSNQPQHF
clone_size: .
j_call: TRBJ1-5
cdr3_length: 15
v_call: TRBV2

cdr3_aa: CASSSTGPPDGYTF
clone_size: .
j_call: TRBJ1-2
cdr3_length: 14
v_call: TRBV7-9

cdr3_aa: CASSAPGGLTEAFF
clone_size: few
j_call: TRBJ1-1
cdr3_length: 14
v_call: TRBV4-1

cdr3_aa: CASSDGQPRRGYTF
clone_size: few
j_call: TRBJ1-2
cdr3_length: 14
v_call: TRBV5-1

cdr3_aa: CASSLDLAVSMQETQYF
clone_size: .
j_call: TRBJ2-5
cdr3_length: 17
v_call: TRBV5-6

cdr3_aa: CASRRLAGGPSTDTQYF
clone_size: few
j_call: TRBJ2-3
cdr3_length: 17
v_call: TRBV7-2

cdr3_aa: CASSLISGATEAFF
clone_size: few
j_call: TRBJ1-1
cdr3_length: 14
v_call: TRBV12-3/TRBV12-4

cdr3_aa: CSGLGQGAYEQYF
clone_size: .
j_call: TRBJ2-7
cdr3_length: 13
v_call: TRBV29-1

cdr3_aa: CASGGTPYNEQFF
clone_size: many
j_call: TRBJ2-1
cdr3_length: 13
v_call: TRBV28

cdr3_aa: CASSFTGDYTEAFF
clone_size: many
j_call: TRBJ1-1
cdr3_length: 14
v_call: TRBV11-2

cdr3_aa: CASSLPPRLAGVKDEQFF
clone_size: .
j_call: TRBJ2-1
cdr3_length: 18
v_call: TRBV7-9

cdr3_aa: CASSEAGAVTGELFF
clone_size: few
j_call: TRBJ2-2
cdr3_length: 15
v_call: TRBV2

cdr3_aa: CASSLYPRDTANYGYTF
clone_size: .
j_call: TRBJ1-2
cdr3_length: 17
v_call: TRBV5-1

cdr3_aa: CASNQLAGSTDTQYF
clone_size: .
j_call: TRBJ2-3
cdr3_length: 15
v_call: TRBV6-4

cdr3_aa: CATGSAKRSGELFF
clone_size: .
j_call: TRBJ2-2
cdr3_length: 14
v_call: TRBV15

cdr3_aa: CASNQGPNYGYTF
clone_size: many
j_call: TRBJ1-2
cdr3_length: 13
v_call: TRBV7-2

cdr3_aa: CASSLTPGMAYTGELFF
clone_size: .
j_call: TRBJ2-2
cdr3_length: 17
v_call: TRBV5-5

cdr3_aa: CAILSDSSTDTQYF
clone_size: .
j_call: TRBJ2-3
cdr3_length: 14
v_call: TRBV2

cdr3_aa: CASSERTHLFYNEQFF
clone_size: .
j_call: TRBJ2-1
cdr3_length: 16
v_call: TRBV6-1

cdr3_aa: CASSHQKRTGGNEQFF
clone_size: .
j_call: TRBJ2-1
cdr3_length: 16
v_call: TRBV27

cdr3_aa: CASSTTGGYYNEQFF
clone_size: .
j_call: TRBJ2-1
cdr3_length: 15
v_call: TRBV28

cdr3_aa: CASSLGTSGGLAHQFF
clone_size: many
j_call: TRBJ2-1
cdr3_length: 16
v_call: TRBV7-8